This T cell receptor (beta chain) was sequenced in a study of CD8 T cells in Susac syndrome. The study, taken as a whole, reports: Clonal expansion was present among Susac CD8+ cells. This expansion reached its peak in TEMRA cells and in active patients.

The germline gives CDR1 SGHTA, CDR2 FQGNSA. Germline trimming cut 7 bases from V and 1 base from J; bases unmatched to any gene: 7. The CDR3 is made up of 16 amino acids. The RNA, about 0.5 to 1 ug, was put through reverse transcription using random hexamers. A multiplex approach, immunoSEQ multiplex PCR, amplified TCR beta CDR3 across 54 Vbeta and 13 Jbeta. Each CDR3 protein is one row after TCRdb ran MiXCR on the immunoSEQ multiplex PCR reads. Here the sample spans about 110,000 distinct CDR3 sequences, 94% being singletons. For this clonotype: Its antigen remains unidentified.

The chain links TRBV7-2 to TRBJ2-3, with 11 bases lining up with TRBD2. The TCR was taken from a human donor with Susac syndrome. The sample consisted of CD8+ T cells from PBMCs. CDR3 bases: TGTGCCAGCACCAAGCTGGGACTAGCGGGCACAGATACGCAGTATTTT. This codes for CASTKLGLAGTDTQYF.